Listed here are 5 T cell receptor beta chains from one sample, sequenced in a study of Ad26.COV2.S vaccination and SARS-CoV-2 variants. Treatment indicated: 19 received Ad26.COV2.S at low or high dose, single or two shots; 5 received placebo; per-sample allocation not given. All samples were drawn on day 63, counting from the first vaccine or placebo injection. TCRdb keeps only in-frame clones here, not all; method: immunoSEQ multiplex PCR. This table holds roughly 240,000 clones, 88% found once. The sample here was peripheral blood, taken in a trial of Ad26.COV2.S vaccine versus placebo. These receptors were collected from a person aged 18-60 years who received the Ad26.COV2.S COVID-19 vaccine or a placebo.

Only a few counts were recorded for this clone. This sequence joins TRBV28 and TRBJ2-3; 11 nucleotides align to TRBD2. CDR3 length equals 17 residues. Trimming removed 4 bases from V and 8 bases from J; junction bases left unmatched: 14. Germline CDR1 reads MDHEN; CDR2 reads SYDVKM. CDR3 nucleotides: TGTGCCAGCAGTTCTTGGAACTTAGCGGGGGGGCCGGGTACGCAGTATTTT. Residues: CASSSWNLAGGPGTQYF.

The J gene is TRBJ1-1, the V gene TRBV5-1; TRBD1 is a possible D gene (6 bases). Germline-derived CDR1 and CDR2 are SGHRS and YFSETQ. The CDR3 has 14 amino acids. The ends were cut back, 1 base at V and 7 bases at J, with 14 bases in the middle. CDR3 sequence (DNA): TGCGCCAGCAGCTTGTGGACAGTAGTGGGTGAAGCTTTCTTT. Protein: CASSLWTVVGEAFF.

J is TRBJ2-7 and V is TRBV5-1, with unresolved D. The germline V and J ends were trimmed by 2 bases and 2 bases, with 8 bases remaining between them. Germline values: CDR1 SGHRS, CDR2 YFSETQ. There are 13 residues in the CDR3. The CDR3 DNA reads TGCGCCAGCAGCTTTACGGAAGCCTACGAGCAGTACTTC. Amino acids: CASSFTEAYEQYF. Looking up the rest from reference TRBV5-1 and TRBJ2-7 gives the full variable domain: KAGVTQTPRYLIKTRGQQVTLSCSPISGHRSVSWYQQTPGQGLQFLFEYFSETQRNKGNFPGRFSGRQFSNSRSEMNVSTLELGDSALYLCASSFTEAYEQYFGPGTRLTVT.

The V call is TRBV18, the J call TRBJ1-3, with D perhaps matching TRBD1 (5 bases). The germline gives CDR1 KGHSH, CDR2 LQKENI. The CDR3 sequence is 17 residues long. The germline V and J ends were trimmed by 0 bases and 0 bases, with 12 bases remaining between them. The CDR3 region is CASSPPGGANSGNTIYF. The CDR3 region has the DNA TGTGCCAGCTCACCACCGGGAGGGGCAAACTCTGGAAACACCATATATTTT.

The V call is TRBV7-8, the J call TRBJ1-1; D is unresolved. CDR1 is SGHVS and CDR2 is FQNEAQ in the germline V gene. The CDR3 spans 13 residues. Trimming removed 0 bases at V and 1 base at J, with 3 bases between. CDR3 amino acids: CASSLAGNTEAFF. The CDR3 DNA sequence: TGTGCCAGCAGCTTAGCAGGGAACACTGAAGCTTTCTTT. The variable domain in full, completed from reference TRBV7-8 and TRBJ1-1, reads GAGVSQSPRYKVAKRGQDVALRCDPISGHVSLFWYQQALGQGPEFLTYFQNEAQLDKSGLPSDRFFAERPEGSVSTLKIQRTQQEDSAVYLCASSLAGNTEAFFGQGTRLTVV.